This T cell receptor (beta chain) was observed in a study of regulatory T cells in long-lasting Graves disease (dated by TCRdb to about 2021). In terms of the full investigation: Patients with newly diagnosed Graves' disease had been on antithyroid drugs for under 3 months. TCR sequencing covered 13 persistent and roughly 20 newly diagnosed Graves' disease patients, around 35 samples in total. The study was conducted in China and was registered as a clinical trial. This study used TCR sequencing and RNA sequencing of peripheral blood to compare persistent Graves' disease patients against newly diagnosed Graves' disease patients. General study outcomes and caveats: Compared with newly diagnosed patients, persistent Graves' disease patients had lower TCR Shannon entropy and fewer highly expanded clones, which suggests clonal expansion. The study examined only peripheral blood because the primary lesion, thyroid tissue, could not be accessed. Persistent disease showed preferential use of TRBV28, TRBJ1-2 and TRBJ2-5, whereas newly diagnosed disease favored TRBV20-1 and TRBJ2-1. The authors acknowledged the small sample size as a limitation that may reduce accuracy. Patients with persistent disease shared more public clonotypes (fewer than 3,000) than newly diagnosed patients did (around 1,000). Sequencing and analysis were restricted to the TCR beta chain.

Libraries were constructed by multiplex PCR. Sequencing relied on an Illumina HiSeq 4000. To build TCR beta libraries, CDR3 regions were amplified by Arm-PCR using iRepertoire HTBI primers. PCR products were gel purified before sequencing. For the original study's pipeline: Across samples, about 63 TRBV and 14 TRBJ segments were identified and used for gene usage analysis of CDR3 amino acid clonotypes. COPE and FqMerger were used to merge the filtered high-quality paired reads into contigs. BLAST was used to align contigs to IMGT TRBV, TRBD and TRBJ reference genes, with CDR3 defined following IMGT. Any clonotype with a frequency above 0.1% was counted as a highly expanded clone. Shannon entropy was used to measure repertoire diversity, and the Gini coefficient was used to measure V-J evenness. Public clonotypes were defined as clonotypes shared by more than one individual. TCRdb reprocessing: public reads trimmed at Q25 with fastp, clones called with MiXCR, in-frame beta chains kept. Identical CDR3 proteins give one entry, which carries the most common genes and DNA. TCRdb, rather than the study authors, made the V and J calls. Recorded for this sample are some 500,000 distinct CDR3 sequences; roughly 13% of them occurred a single time. The ten biggest clones cover about 10% of the sample.

The CDR3 runs 14 amino acids, cysteine and phenylalanine included. Only the CDR3 part of the read is kept: 42 bases, read in frame from the first base. Reading the germline V gene (reference sequence) gives CDR1 GTSNPN and CDR2 SVGIG. V sheds 2 bases and J sheds 1 base, leaving 10 bases between their ends. This clonotype was counted only a few times. What antigen it recognizes has not been identified. No much larger clone exists at a distance of one base, and base qualities are not known. Sample time point, as interpreted from the label and publication: newly diagnosed GD, antithyroid drugs for less than 3 months. For both TCR sequencing and RNA sequencing, RNA was extracted from PBMCs in TRIzol. The diagnosis of Graves' disease followed American Thyroid Association guidelines. Patients for the study were recruited at an endocrinology department in Xi'an, China. Each patient gave 9 to 10 milliliters of peripheral blood, collected in an EDTA anticoagulant tube. Ficoll Paque Plus density gradient separation was used to isolate PBMCs, and no further T cell sorting was performed. RNA quality was checked with an Agilent 2100 Bioanalyzer and agarose gel, and concentration with a NanoDrop 2000.

These same records also appear under a second study, on T cells in Graves' hyperthyroidism and ophthalmopathy. The second paper states: Graves' hyperthyroidism was defined as stable when no progression to ophthalmopathy occurred over 18 months of follow-up. Hyperthyroidism patients were newly diagnosed, had a disease duration of under 2 months, and were aged 18 to 65 years. The study excluded patients with uncontrolled infections, other autoimmune diseases, pregnancy or lactation. Diagnoses were based on clinical symptoms, serum thyroxine and TRAb, thyroid ultrasound and orbital computed tomography. The first round of RT-PCR for the TCR CDR3 was performed with the HTBI primer set and the Qiagen OneStep RT-PCR kit. Blood samples also contained most of the expanded thyroid clonotypes (frequency above 0.001), which suggests that blood repertoires may reflect thyroid immune responses. Ophthalmopathy was separated from stable hyperthyroidism by a 13 V-J signature model, with 85% to 90% sensitivity and about 84% specificity obtained in cross-validation and 80%/75% obtained in testing. In validation, the model predicted progression to ophthalmopathy with approximately 71% sensitivity and less than 75% specificity, a median of 6.5 months before onset. A discovery cohort of approximately 100 patients, roughly 40 with Graves' ophthalmopathy and 55 to 60 with stable Graves' hyperthyroidism, was used to find distinguishing TCR V-J signatures. Prospective prediction of ophthalmopathy was tested in an independent validation cohort of approximately 18 hyperthyroidism patients and around 16 patients who later progressed to ophthalmopathy. For training and testing, the 100 or so patients in the discovery cohort were randomly divided in a 7:3 ratio. In addition, the study compared T-cell repertoires in thyroid tissue and in blood from a handful of Graves' hyperthyroidism patients. After sampling, hyperthyroidism patients received methimazole starting at 30 mg daily, and ophthalmopathy patients received high-dose intravenous methylprednisolone. Libraries were constructed in a second round of multiplex PCR, after which size selection and purification were performed. Sequencing of the libraries was done on an Illumina HiSeq2000 using paired-end 100 bp reads. Raw data were processed with SOAPnuke, discarding reads with adapters, uncalled bases, mean Phred below 15, or no exact constant-primer or identifier match. COPE v1.2.5 was used to merge high-quality paired reads, and clonotypes were defined as unique nucleotide sequences. Clonotypes were aligned to IMGT TRBV, TRBD and TRBJ reference segments using MiTCR v1.1. Analysis was restricted to V-J combinations with a frequency above 0.0001, which covered roughly 99% of repertoires. A TCS score was defined as the ratio between F50 (clonal expansion) and ExV (chaos), using BLOSUM62-based TCRdist between CDR3 peptides within each V-J. Welch's t-statistics and random forest reduced around 520 V-J features to 10 to 15, which were used in a naive Bayes classifier (R e1071). No statistical method was used to fix the sample size in advance, and group allocation was not hidden from the investigators. The paper describes TCR Vbeta CDR3 sequencing of 120 to 150 peripheral blood samples, made up of 43 ophthalmopathy patients, roughly 80 hyperthyroidism patients and 17 progressor patients.

Here the sequenced sample was peripheral blood mononuclear cells (PBMCs), taken at new diagnosis, from a patient treated with antithyroid drugs. This sequence was found in a man aged 25 to 45 with Graves disease. Donor details come from another sample of the same person, matched by shared clones. Rearrangement joined TRBV30 to TRBJ2-3; the D gene is not confidently resolved. The nucleotide sequence reads as follows: TGTGCCTGGAGTTTGGGAAGGGGCACAGATACGCAGTATTTT. It translates as CAWSLGRGTDTQYF.